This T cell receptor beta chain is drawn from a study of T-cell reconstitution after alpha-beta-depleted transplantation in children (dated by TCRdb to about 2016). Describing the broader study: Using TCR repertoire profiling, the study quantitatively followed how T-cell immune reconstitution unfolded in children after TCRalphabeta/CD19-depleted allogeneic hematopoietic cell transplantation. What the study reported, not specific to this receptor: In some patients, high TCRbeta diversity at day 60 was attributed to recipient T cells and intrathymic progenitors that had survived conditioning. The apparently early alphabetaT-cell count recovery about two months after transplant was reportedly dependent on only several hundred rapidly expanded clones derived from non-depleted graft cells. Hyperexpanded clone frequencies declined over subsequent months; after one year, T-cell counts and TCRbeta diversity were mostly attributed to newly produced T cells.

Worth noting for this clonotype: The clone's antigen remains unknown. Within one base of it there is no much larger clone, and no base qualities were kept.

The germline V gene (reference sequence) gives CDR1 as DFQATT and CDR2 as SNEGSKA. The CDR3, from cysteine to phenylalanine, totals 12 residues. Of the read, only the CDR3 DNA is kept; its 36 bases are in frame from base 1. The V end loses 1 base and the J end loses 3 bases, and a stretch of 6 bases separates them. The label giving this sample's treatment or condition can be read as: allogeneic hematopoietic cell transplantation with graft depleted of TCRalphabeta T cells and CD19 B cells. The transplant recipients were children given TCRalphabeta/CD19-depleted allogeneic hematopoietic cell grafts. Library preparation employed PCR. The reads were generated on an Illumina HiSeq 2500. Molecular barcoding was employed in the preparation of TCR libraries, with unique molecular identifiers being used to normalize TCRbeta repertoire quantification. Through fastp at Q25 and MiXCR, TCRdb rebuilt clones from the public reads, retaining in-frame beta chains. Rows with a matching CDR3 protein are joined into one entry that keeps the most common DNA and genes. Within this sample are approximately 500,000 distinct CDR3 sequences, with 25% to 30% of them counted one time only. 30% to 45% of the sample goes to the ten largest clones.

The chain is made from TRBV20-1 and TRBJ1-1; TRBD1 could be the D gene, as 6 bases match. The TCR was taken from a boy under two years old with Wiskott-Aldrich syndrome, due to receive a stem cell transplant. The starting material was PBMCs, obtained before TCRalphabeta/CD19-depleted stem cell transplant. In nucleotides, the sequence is TGCAGTGCTAGAGGGGGGCACACTGAAGCTTTCTTT. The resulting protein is CSARGGHTEAFF.